A selection of T cell receptor beta chains follows, all from one sample in a study of CD4 T cell repertoires in COVID-19. These receptors lack a known antigen. TCRdb keeps only in-frame clones here, not all; method: immunoSEQ multiplex PCR. The sample has 460 or so clones; about 20% are singletons. The source material was central memory CD4+ T cells, cultured in vitro, sampled after recovery from COVID-19. Source of these receptors: a human donor who had COVID-19. Both conserved end residues are part of each CDR3. Fields, in order: clone size, V gene, J gene, D gene, CDR3 protein, CDR3 DNA. A D gene is named only where the DNA matches it firmly. The size entry is marked missing in some rows and otherwise reads once, few, many or a size class.

clone_size: medium-sized; v_call: TRBV12-5; j_call: TRBJ2-6; d_call: TRBD1; cdr3_aa: CASGLGTGGFSGANVLTF; cdr3_nt: TGTGCTAGTGGTTTGGGGACAGGGGGTTTCTCTGGGGCCAACGTCCTGACTTTC
clone_size: medium-sized; v_call: TRBV2; j_call: TRBJ1-2; d_call: -; cdr3_aa: CASSDPGRTYGYTF; cdr3_nt: TGTGCCAGCAGTGACCCGGGACGGACCTATGGCTACACCTTC
clone_size: medium-sized; v_call: TRBV6-2/TRBV6-3; j_call: TRBJ1-2; d_call: -; cdr3_aa: CASSLYGERGPYGYTF; cdr3_nt: TGTGCCAGCAGCCTATATGGGGAGAGGGGCCCCTATGGCTACACCTTC
clone_size: few; v_call: TRBV7-9; j_call: TRBJ1-5; d_call: TRBD1; cdr3_aa: CASQGGCAPLPPQHF; cdr3_nt: TGTGCCTCTCAGGGGGGGTGTGCCCCCCTCCCGCCCCAGCATTTT
clone_size: medium-sized; v_call: TRBV7-8; j_call: TRBJ2-1; d_call: -; cdr3_aa: CASSLANEQFF; cdr3_nt: TGTGCCAGCAGCTTAGCCAATGAGCAGTTCTTC
clone_size: large; v_call: TRBV6-6; j_call: TRBJ2-2; d_call: -; cdr3_aa: CASSYSGLRSTGELFF; cdr3_nt: TGTGCCAGCAGTTACTCGGGCCTGCGTTCGACCGGGGAGCTGTTTTTT
clone_size: -; v_call: TRBV4-1; j_call: TRBJ1-2; d_call: -; cdr3_aa: CASSQDLGRAYYGYTF; cdr3_nt: TGCGCCAGCAGCCAAGATCTAGGCAGGGCTTACTATGGCTACACCTTC
clone_size: large; v_call: TRBV19; j_call: TRBJ1-4; d_call: -; cdr3_aa: CASSTTLGDEKLFF; cdr3_nt: TGTGCCAGTAGTACAACCTTGGGAGATGAAAAACTGTTTTTT
clone_size: large; v_call: TRBV12-2; j_call: TRBJ2-1; d_call: -; cdr3_aa: CASRPPWGPPCHEQFF; cdr3_nt: TGTGCAAGTCGCCCCCCCTGGGGGCCCCCTTGCCATGAGCAGTTCTTC
clone_size: few; v_call: TRBV11-1; j_call: TRBJ2-1; d_call: TRBD2; cdr3_aa: CASSLEASSGGTQQFF; cdr3_nt: TGTGCCAGCAGCTTAGAGGCGTCTAGCGGGGGCACCCAGCAGTTCTTC
clone_size: -; v_call: TRBV20-1; j_call: TRBJ1-1; d_call: -; cdr3_aa: CSASLGREAFF; cdr3_nt: TGCAGTGCTTCGCTTGGGAGGGAAGCTTTCTTT
clone_size: -; v_call: TRBV4-3; j_call: TRBJ2-5; d_call: TRBD2; cdr3_aa: CASSQSLAGGSYF; cdr3_nt: TGCGCCAGCAGCCAAAGTCTAGCGGGAGGGTCATACTTC
clone_size: once; v_call: TRBV3-1/TRBV3-2; j_call: TRBJ1-2; d_call: -; cdr3_aa: CASSPLDHRGQGYTF; cdr3_nt: TGTGCCAGCAGCCCCCTGGATCATCGGGGGCAAGGCTACACCTTC
clone_size: large; v_call: TRBV7-2; j_call: TRBJ1-5; d_call: TRBD1; cdr3_aa: CASSLDRGNQPQHF; cdr3_nt: TGTGCCAGCAGCCTTGACAGGGGGAATCAGCCCCAGCATTTT
clone_size: large; v_call: TRBV10-1; j_call: TRBJ2-2; d_call: TRBD1; cdr3_aa: CASSCDPGQMNTGELFF; cdr3_nt: TGCGCCAGCAGCTGTGACCCGGGACAGATGAACACCGGGGAGCTGTTTTTT
clone_size: -; v_call: TRBV7-5; j_call: TRBJ1-6; d_call: -; cdr3_aa: CVRSLSGGAFGNSPLHF; cdr3_nt: TGTGTCAGAAGCTTAAGTGGGGGGGCTTTCGGAAATTCACCCCTCCACTTT
clone_size: medium-sized; v_call: TRBV21-1; j_call: TRBJ2-3; d_call: -; cdr3_aa: CASSTGQGNSTDTQYF; cdr3_nt: TGTGCCAGCAGCACAGGACAGGGAAATAGCACAGATACGCAGTATTTT
clone_size: medium-sized; v_call: TRBV21-1; j_call: TRBJ1-1; d_call: -; cdr3_aa: CASSNRALTEAFF; cdr3_nt: TGTGCCAGCAGCAATCGGGCGTTGACTGAAGCTTTCTTT
clone_size: few; v_call: TRBV19; j_call: TRBJ2-5; d_call: -; cdr3_aa: CATRPGNDQETQYF; cdr3_nt: TGTGCCACCAGACCCGGGAATGACCAAGAGACCCAGTACTTC
clone_size: -; v_call: TRBV13; j_call: TRBJ2-3; d_call: TRBD2; cdr3_aa: CASSLGLSGGSTDTQYF; cdr3_nt: TGTGCCAGCAGCCTGGGATTGTCGGGGGGTAGCACAGATACGCAGTATTTT
clone_size: -; v_call: TRBV11-3; j_call: TRBJ1-1; d_call: -; cdr3_aa: CASSLGAVEAFF; cdr3_nt: TGTGCCAGCAGCTTGGGGGCAGTTGAAGCTTTCTTT
clone_size: few; v_call: TRBV4-3; j_call: TRBJ2-7; d_call: -; cdr3_aa: CASSQDWAGRYEQYF; cdr3_nt: TGCGCCAGCAGCCAAGATTGGGCAGGGCGCTACGAGCAGTACTTC
clone_size: hyperexpanded; v_call: TRBV10-2; j_call: TRBJ1-1; d_call: -; cdr3_aa: CASSGVQGNTEAFF; cdr3_nt: TGCGCCAGCAGTGGGGTACAGGGGAACACTGAAGCTTTCTTT
clone_size: -; v_call: TRBV6-2/TRBV6-3; j_call: TRBJ2-7; d_call: -; cdr3_aa: CASSYLGQRPTYEQYF; cdr3_nt: TGTGCCAGCAGTTACTTGGGCCAACGACCCACCTACGAGCAGTACTTC
clone_size: -; v_call: TRBV11-3; j_call: TRBJ1-1; d_call: -; cdr3_aa: CASSDPGRRTEAFF; cdr3_nt: TGTGCCAGCAGCGATCCGGGACGGAGAACTGAAGCTTTCTTT
clone_size: medium-sized; v_call: TRBV5-6; j_call: TRBJ2-2; d_call: TRBD1; cdr3_aa: CASSYDRATGELFF; cdr3_nt: TGTGCCAGCAGTTACGACAGGGCCACCGGGGAGCTGTTTTTT
clone_size: medium-sized; v_call: TRBV7-3; j_call: TRBJ1-1; d_call: -; cdr3_aa: CASSWQGGSTEAFF; cdr3_nt: TGTGCCAGCAGCTGGCAGGGCGGGTCCACTGAAGCTTTCTTT
clone_size: few; v_call: TRBV14; j_call: TRBJ2-3; d_call: -; cdr3_aa: CASSPFQGNTQYF; cdr3_nt: TGTGCCAGCAGCCCATTCCAGGGAAATACGCAGTATTTT
clone_size: medium-sized; v_call: TRBV19; j_call: TRBJ1-1; d_call: -; cdr3_aa: CASKWGHTNTEAFF; cdr3_nt: TGTGCCAGTAAGTGGGGACACACGAACACTGAAGCTTTCTTT
clone_size: medium-sized; v_call: TRBV10-3; j_call: TRBJ1-2; d_call: -; cdr3_aa: CAISETNYGYTF; cdr3_nt: TGTGCCATCAGTGAGACCAACTATGGCTACACCTTC